This passage covers 17 T cell receptor beta chains from one sample sequenced in a study of beta chain features in type 1 diabetes. Study-wide results and limits: TCRB CDR3 length was moderately but significantly reduced in all four CD4+ subsets of Type 1 diabetes patients.

Investigators reverse transcribed all isolated RNA, so they sequenced expressed TCRB transcripts. Sequenced by immunoSEQ multiplex PCR; TCRdb stores in-frame clones only, minus some. Of 630,000 or so clones listed, roughly an eighth are singletons. Which antigens these TCRs recognize remains unknown. The source material was naive CD4+ T cells from blood. The origin of the receptors is a man between 18 and 29 years old with type 1 diabetes.

This chain uses TRBV5-1 with TRBJ2-5; the match to TRBD2 covers 7 bases. The V gene's germline CDR1 is SGHRS and CDR2 YFSETQ. V was pared by 1 base and J by 5 bases, with 11 bases of the junction left unmatched. The CDR3 length is 16 residues. The CDR3 reads CASSLLTAGVGETQYF. CDR3 nucleotide sequence: TGCGCCAGCAGCTTGCTGACTGCGGGGGTAGGGGAGACCCAGTACTTC.

This clone has just a few counts. V gene TRBV15 combines with J gene TRBJ2-1; perhaps TRBD1 as D (6 bases). V dropped 0 bases and J dropped 8 bases, with 17 bases sitting between them. The CDR3 sequence is 16 residues long. The germline V gene encodes CDR1 LNHNV and CDR2 YYDKDF (reference sequence). The CDR3 here is CATSRDYRVLIDEQFF. The CDR3 DNA sequence: TGTGCCACCAGCAGAGATTACAGGGTTCTAATCGATGAGCAGTTCTTC.

This clone was counted only a few times. The chain couples TRBV5-4 to TRBJ2-5, with TRBD2 matching over 11 bases. The CDR3 is made up of 16 amino acids. J lost 5 bases, V lost 5 bases, and 11 bases had no gene match. Per germline, CDR1 SGHNT and CDR2 YYREEE (reference sequence). The CDR3 region is CASSSPSGGPRETQYF. The DNA of the CDR3 is TGTGCCAGCAGTTCCCCTAGCGGGGGGCCACGGGAGACCCAGTACTTC.

The J gene is TRBJ1-1, the V gene TRBV18; the D is unclear. This CDR3 region has 12 residues. The V and J ends lost 3 bases and 5 bases respectively, with 7 bases between them. Germline V gives CDR1 KGHSH, CDR2 LQKENI. The CDR3 DNA is TGTGCCAGCTCACCGACGGAGACTGAAGCTTTCTTT. This sequence encodes CASSPTETEAFF.

The chain recombines TRBV7-2 with TRBJ2-1, with 8 bases fitting TRBD1. The CDR3 runs 15 residues. Trimming removed 2 bases from V and 6 bases from J; junction bases left unmatched: 6. Per the germline V gene, CDR1 is SGHTA and CDR2 is FQGNSA. In DNA, the CDR3 is TGTGCCAGCAGCTTAATCCCCACAGGGGGCAATGAGCAGTTCTTC. Translating gives CASSLIPTGGNEQFF. Supplemented by reference TRBV7-2 and TRBJ2-1, the full variable domain reads GAGVSQSPSNKVTEKGKDVELRCDPISGHTALYWYRQSLGQGLEFLIYFQGNSAPDKSGLPSDRFSAERTGGSVSTLTIQRTQQEDSAVYLCASSLIPTGGNEQFFGPGTRLTVL.

The chain has TRBV2 and TRBJ2-1; D possibly corresponds to TRBD2 (6 bases). Trimming removed 6 bases at V and 4 bases at J, with 19 bases between. Germline V gene sequence: CDR1 SNHLY, CDR2 FYNNEI. The CDR3 loop spans 16 amino acids. CDR3 residues: CASRKLGGPLYNEQFF. The CDR3 DNA follows: TGTGCCAGCAGAAAACTCGGAGGGCCCCTTTACAATGAGCAGTTCTTC.

This clone was counted a few times. Within the sample, other DNA sequences also encode this same CDR3. The chain carries TRBV10-3 and TRBJ2-1, with D maybe TRBD2 (5 bases). The CDR3 has 14 residues. Germline V lookup: CDR1 ENHRY, CDR2 SYGVKD. Trimming shortened V by 0 bases and J by 8 bases, and 11 bases separated the two germline ends. CDR3 residues: CAISESSGRDEQFF. The CDR3, as DNA: TGTGCCATCAGTGAGTCATCGGGAAGGGATGAGCAGTTCTTC.

This clone was seen only a few times. The chain is built from TRBV4-1 and TRBJ2-7, with D possibly being TRBD2 (5 bases). The CDR3 runs to 12 residues. V was clipped by 3 bases and J by 6 bases, with 9 bases between them. Germline CDR1 MGHRA, CDR2 YSYEKL. The CDR3 DNA reads TGCGCCAGCAGCCACGGGGTCGGCGAGCAGTACTTC. It codes for CASSHGVGEQYF.

The chain recombines TRBV2 with TRBJ2-1; 12 nucleotides line up with TRBD2. Germline CDR1 reads SNHLY; CDR2 reads FYNNEI. The trim removed 9 bases at V and 5 bases at J, leaving 2 bases unmatched. The CDR3 runs to 13 residues. The CDR3 DNA follows: TGTGCCAGTTCTAGCGGGGGGGACAATGAGCAGTTCTTC. It yields the protein CASSSGGDNEQFF.

This clone was detected only a few times. This sequence joins TRBV30 and TRBJ2-3; the match to TRBD2 covers 11 bases. With V trimmed by 0 bases and J by 3 bases, 5 bases remained unmatched. Germline V gene sequence: CDR1 GTSNPN, CDR2 SVGIG (reference sequence). This CDR3 is 16 amino acids long. The CDR3 protein is CAWSVLSGGATDTQYF. CDR3 nucleotide sequence: TGTGCCTGGAGTGTACTTAGCGGGGGGGCAACAGATACGCAGTATTTT.

This clone was detected only a few times. The chain carries TRBV7-9 and TRBJ2-2; no definite D call. This CDR3 comprises 12 residues. Trimming removed 6 bases at V and 6 bases at J, with 8 bases between. CDR1 is SEHNR, CDR2 FQNEAQ, per germline (reference sequence). The chain's CDR3 is CASSWIPGELFF. The CDR3 DNA follows: TGTGCCAGCAGTTGGATTCCCGGGGAGCTGTTTTTT. The full variable domain, with the rest looked up from reference TRBV7-9 and TRBJ2-2, is DTGVSQNPRHKITKRGQNVTFRCDPISEHNRLYWYRQTLGQGPEFLTYFQNEAQLEKSRLLSDRFSAERPKGSFSTLEIQRTEQGDSAMYLCASSWIPGELFFGEGSRLTVL.

The chain links TRBV7-2 to TRBJ2-5, with 8 bases identical to TRBD1. The CDR3 runs 15 residues. Germline V CDR1 and CDR2: SGHTA, FQGNSA. V was pared by 2 bases and J by 5 bases, with 7 bases of the junction left unmatched. Here the CDR3 reads CASSLSSGGAETQYF. The DNA of the CDR3 is TGTGCCAGCAGCTTATCATCAGGGGGCGCGGAGACCCAGTACTTC.

This clone was seen a few times. The V call is TRBV5-4, the J call TRBJ2-3, with 7 bases that match TRBD2. CDR1 SGHNT and CDR2 YYREEE come from the germline V gene (reference sequence). The CDR3 contains 16 residues. J was trimmed by 0 bases and V by 6 bases; bases with no gene match: 10. CDR3 amino acids: CASNPAGRGSTDTQYF. The DNA for the CDR3 is TGTGCCAGCAACCCGGCGGGGAGGGGTAGCACAGATACGCAGTATTTT.

This chain's CDR3 is CASSSESRQAFF. The CDR3, as DNA: TGTGCCAGCAGCTCTGAATCGCGGCAAGCTTTCTTT. The chain is built from TRBV7-9 and TRBJ1-1; D gene ambiguous. The germline V gene encodes CDR1 SEHNR and CDR2 FQNEAQ (reference sequence). The CDR3 is 12 amino acids. The V end was cut by 4 bases, the J end by 9 bases, with 12 bases between.

Concerning this clone: Other DNA sequences in this specimen translate into the identical CDR3. The chain uses TRBV30 and TRBJ2-3; D remains ambiguous. Between the trimmed V and J ends, which lost 2 bases and 6 bases, there was a span of 6 bases. Germline loops: CDR1 GTSNPN, CDR2 SVGIG (reference sequence). There are 11 residues in the CDR3. Here the CDR3 reads CAWSPRDTQYF. CDR3 DNA sequence: TGTGCCTGGAGTCCTCGCGATACGCAGTATTTT.

This clone was found a few times. The rearrangement links TRBV30 to TRBJ1-1; perhaps TRBD1 as D (6 bases). This CDR3 comprises 13 residues. Per germline, CDR1 GTSNPN and CDR2 SVGIG (reference sequence). The germline V and J ends were trimmed by 5 bases and 4 bases, with 14 bases remaining between them. The DNA for the CDR3 is TGTGCCTGGGGCTCAGGGGCTACCACTGAAGCTTTCTTT. It yields the protein CAWGSGATTEAFF.

A word on this clone: Other DNA sequences in this specimen translate into the identical CDR3. This chain uses TRBV18 with TRBJ1-1, with no clear D. CDR1 KGHSH and CDR2 LQKENI come from the germline V gene. The CDR3 sequence is 13 residues long. V lost 2 bases, J lost 2 bases, and 6 bases lay in between. The DNA for the CDR3 is TGTGCCAGCTCACCAGCAGGAAACACTGAAGCTTTCTTT. It codes for CASSPAGNTEAFF.